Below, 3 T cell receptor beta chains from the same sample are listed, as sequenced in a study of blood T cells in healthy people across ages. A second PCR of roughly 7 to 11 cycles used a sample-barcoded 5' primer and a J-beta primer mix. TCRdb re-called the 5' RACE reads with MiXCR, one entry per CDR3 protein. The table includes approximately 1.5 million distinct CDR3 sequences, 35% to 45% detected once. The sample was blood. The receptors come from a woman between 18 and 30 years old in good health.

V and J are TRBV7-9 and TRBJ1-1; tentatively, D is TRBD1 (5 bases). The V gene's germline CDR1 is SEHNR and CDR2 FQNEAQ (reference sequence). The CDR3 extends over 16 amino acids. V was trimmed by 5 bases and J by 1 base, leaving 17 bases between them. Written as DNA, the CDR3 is TGTGCCAGCAGCGCCCCAGGGTGGGGAGGGAACACTGAAGCTTTCTTT. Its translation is CASSAPGWGGNTEAFF.

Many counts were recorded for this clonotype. In DNA, the CDR3 is TGTGCCAGCAGCGGGAGGAACTATGGCTACACCTTC. Its protein product is CASSGRNYGYTF. The chain couples TRBV7-2 to TRBJ1-2; D gene unclear. Germline CDR1 SGHTA, CDR2 FQGNSA. The V end lost 5 bases, the J end lost 2 bases, and 6 bases lay between the germline ends. CDR3 length equals 12 residues.

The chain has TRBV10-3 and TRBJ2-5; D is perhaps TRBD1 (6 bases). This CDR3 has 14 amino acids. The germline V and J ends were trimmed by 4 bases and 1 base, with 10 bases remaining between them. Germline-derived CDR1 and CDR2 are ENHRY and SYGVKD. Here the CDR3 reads CAISGGQFQETQYF. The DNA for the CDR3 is TGTGCCATCAGTGGGGGACAATTCCAAGAGACCCAGTACTTC.